Below are 2 T cell receptor beta chains sequenced from a single sample in a study of beta chain features in type 1 diabetes. Findings and limits, study-wide: TCRB CDR3 length was moderately but significantly reduced in all four CD4+ subsets of Type 1 diabetes patients.

Every isolated RNA sample was fully reverse transcribed, so sequencing captured expressed TCRB transcripts. The method was immunoSEQ multiplex PCR; TCRdb's version includes in-frame clones alone and lacks a portion of them. The data contain about 640,000 clones, approximately 13% of them seen just once; the ten biggest clones take up 0.095% to 0.15%. These TCRs' antigens remain unknown. Sequencing was done on a sample of naive CD4+ T cells from blood. The receptors here all came from a young man with type 1 diabetes.

This clone was counted between two and nine times. The same CDR3 also results from other DNA sequences found in this sample. The chain combines TRBV7-9 with TRBJ2-5; D not certain. Germline CDR1 reads SEHNR; CDR2 reads FQNEAQ (reference sequence). The CDR3 has 11 residues. V was shortened by 6 bases and J by 2 bases, with 4 bases between the two germline ends. This CDR3 reads CASRSQETQYF. For the CDR3, the DNA is TGTGCCAGCAGGAGTCAAGAGACCCAGTACTTC.

In this sample, this clone turned up a few times. The CDR3 reads CASSWSRGQETQYF. CDR3 sequence (DNA): TGTGCCAGCAGCTGGAGTCGGGGCCAAGAGACCCAGTACTTC. The V gene is TRBV11-2, the J gene TRBJ2-5; a weak D match, TRBD2 (5 bases). The CDR3 totals 14 residues. V was clipped by 4 bases and J by 1 base, with 10 bases between them. Germline CDR1 reads SGHAT; CDR2 reads FQNNGV.